Sequencing of this T cell receptor (beta chain) was carried out in a study of blood T cell repertoires in COVID-19. CDR1 and CDR2 from the germline V gene are SGHTA and FQGNSA. With 4 bases clipped from V and 6 bases from J, the junction kept 9 bases outside the gene matches. The CDR3 is 15 amino acids. This table comes from immunoSEQ multiplex PCR, and its TCRdb copy is limited to in-frame clones, with some not included. The table records over 200,000 clones, 90% of them present only once. What was sequenced was peripheral blood. This clonotype originated in a man under 40 with COVID-19, enrolled during active disease. The rearrangement links TRBV7-2 to TRBJ2-7; 10 bases map to TRBD1. The CDR3 sequence is CASSSPRTGGGEQYF. The DNA for the CDR3 is TGTGCCAGCAGCTCTCCTCGGACAGGGGGGGGCGAGCAGTACTTC.